This T cell receptor (beta chain) was found in a study of cytomegalovirus exposure and HLA in healthy donors (dated by TCRdb to about 2017). About the investigation overall: An earlier analysis of approximately 550 of the donors reported roughly 300 Gb of sequence data and 117 million unique TCR beta sequences from approximately 180 million T cells. An early release covering around 630 HLA-typed donors comprised about 320 gigabases of sequencing data and around 85 million unique TCR sequences. Of the 350 to 450 genotyped donors, over 80% were placed in the genetic ancestry cluster associated with self-reported Caucasian donors. The study was designed to test whether signatures of past pathogen exposure could be identified by cataloging public T cell receptors. The study profiled the T cell repertoires of 500 to 800 subjects by immunosequencing and related them to cytomegalovirus serostatus. In addition to the first cohort of about 650 subjects, a separate validation cohort of 120 different subjects was used. High-throughput TCR immunosequencing, statistical association of individual TCRs with disease status, and machine learning were combined to predict cytomegalovirus infection status. To study patterns of TCR occurrence, a later analysis re-analyzed previously published TCR beta repertoires from more than 550 donors and added high-resolution HLA genotyping. In the later analysis, no new phenotypic data were used to find candidate immune exposures; instead, reliance was placed on TCR beta sequences and their occurrence across donors. An earlier analysis of about 620 of the donors applied high-throughput TCR beta sequencing to assess whether each TCR beta V gene segment acted as functional or pseudogenic. Alongside the repertoire data, information on donor age, sex, ethnicity and CMV serostatus was compiled. A later genetic analysis used genome-wide SNP genotypes for about three fifths of the roughly 700 donors, treating that subset as a discovery cohort. All discovery cohort repertoires had been generated on a single sequencing platform. HLA typing covered class I and class II loci at four-digit resolution. The number of typed donors differed by locus: roughly 620-630 for A, B, C, DRB1 and DQB1; some 500 for DQA1; approximately 610 for DPA1; and 400 to 480 for DPB1. A handful of DR-DQ haplotypes were handled as single units for association and clustering because linkage in the cohort was strong. Among some 410 genotyped donors of the cohort, an average of around 250,000 unique TCR beta nucleotide sequences was sequenced per donor, of which roughly 17% were non-productive.

Paper-wide results and their limitations: The presence/absence analyses assumed that sequencing depth was roughly uniform across donors, and that assumption may not be true. Compared with the approximately 720-donor mean, donors in an Asian-associated ancestry cluster had fewer N-insertions in productive TCRs, according to a later genetic analysis. In vitro tests confirmed that a few of the cytomegalovirus-associated TCR beta chains recognize cytomegalovirus antigens. The cohort was sequenced for TCR beta chains only, and without alpha or paired-chain data the features that could be detected were limited. A later analysis associated 15,000 to 20,000 TCR beta sequences with specific HLA alleles at a false discovery rate of 0.05. A later analysis found that HLA-associated TCR beta chains were more clonally expanded and had lower generation probabilities than equally common non-associated chains. Because HLA typing was missing for some donors at each locus, association tests included only the typed subset. Linkage disequilibrium might explain the correlated functional status among segregating V segments, but an unknown experimental factor could not be ruled out. A later analysis found that most CMV-associated TCR beta chains appeared HLA-restricted, with HLA associations seemingly driven largely by CMV exposure. Immune exposure information for the cohort was limited to CMV serostatus. A cluster of highly shared sequence variants was judged likely to represent a technical artifact of the sequencing pipeline. According to the authors, the approach could potentially be generalized to other disease states and immunological phenotypes. When HLA alleles, especially DR and DQ, strongly co-occurred, TCR associations were difficult to assign to individual alleles. Because counts were too low, some 17 rarely observed V segments, including chromosome 9 orphons, were left out of the earlier analysis of 587 of the donors. While some public TCRs were present in many individuals, most TCR sequences turned up only very rarely across donors. According to a later analysis, TCR association rates differed among HLA loci, with DRB1 alleles showing the most associated TCRs and HLA-C alleles showing the fewest. Some IMGT-functional V segments, including TRBV6-2 and TRBV6-3, could not be distinguished by the 87-base-pair reads and were therefore excluded. A further reported finding was that TCR beta sequences accurately predicted the HLA-A and HLA-B alleles for most subjects in the first cohort. A later analysis reported that several top co-occurrence clusters appeared linked to parvovirus B19, influenza, CMV and Epstein-Barr virus. In both the original and validation cohorts, the classifier was reported to diagnose cytomegalovirus status with high specificity and sensitivity. The study listed approximately 160 TCR beta chains as associated with cytomegalovirus. A later genetic analysis associated a missense DCLRE1C variant with V-gene and J-gene trimming of TCR beta chains, and an independent cohort replicated the association. In an earlier analysis of 587 of the donors, most TCR beta V segments appeared in productive rearrangements about 90% or about 30% of the time, broadly matching IMGT annotations.

V is pruned by 4 bases and J by 0 bases, leaving 6 bases of the junction without a gene match. Taken from cysteine to phenylalanine, the CDR3 has 16 residues. The sequence is cut down to CDR3 DNA, 48 bases in frame from base 1. Via the germline V gene, CDR1 is LGHNA and CDR2 YSLEER. Receptor libraries were prepared by the immunoSEQ multiplex PCR assay. For the multiplex PCR, a mixture combining 60 forward primers for TCR Vbeta segments and 13 reverse primers for TCR Jbeta segments was used. A multiplex PCR assay on genomic DNA amplified the CDR3 region of rearranged TCR beta genes. The amplified TCR beta libraries were sequenced on the Illumina HiSeq System as 87-base-pair reads. The original pipeline was this. Across the 500 to 850 repertoires, a later analysis counted 78 million or so unique TCR beta chains, some 11 million of which were shared by at least two donors. A nearest-neighbor algorithm error-corrected the raw reads and collapsed the reads into unique sequences, merging closely related sequences to remove PCR and sequencing errors. Alignment of CDR3 sequences to IMGT reference sequences was used to assign V, D and J gene segments. Each retained sequence needed at least a six-nucleotide match to both a V gene segment and a J gene segment. A rearrangement was called productive if the CDR3 had no stop codons and remained in frame with V and J, and every other rearrangement was called non-productive. CDR3 was defined by IMGT convention, running from the second conserved V-encoded cysteine to the conserved J-encoded phenylalanine. In an earlier analysis of 587 of the donors, sequences lacking an unambiguous match to a single V gene segment were excluded. An earlier analysis of fewer than 750 of the donors called V segments functional above 56.7% productive rearrangements and segregating when the between-donor standard deviation exceeded 5%. A statistical classification framework was built to diagnose cytomegalovirus status from the catalog of TCR beta chain sequences. A later analysis assigned V and J genes by comparing TCR nucleotide sequences with IMGT/GENE-DB human TR gene sequences. Using the TCRdist pipeline, a later analysis assigned CDR3 sequences along with most-parsimonious VDJ recombination scenarios. In a later analysis, each TCR beta chain was defined by its CDR3 amino acid sequence together with its V-gene family, and reads lacking a unique V-gene family were excluded. As a way to deal with suspected cross-contamination and a sequencing artifact, a later analysis dropped approximately 590 nucleotide sequences that were highly shared and had low generation probability. In a later analysis, a clonal expansion index was calculated for each public chain from normalized within-repertoire ranks of inferred template counts. In a later analysis, generation probabilities were computed using a VDJ recombination model fitted to out-of-frame rearrangements, and the results were checked against IGoR. In a later analysis, TCR-TCR, TCR-HLA and TCR-CMV co-occurrence was scored with hypergeometric tests, and a repertoire-size bias correction was applied to TCR pairs. In a later analysis, false discovery rates were estimated by permuting HLA or CMV assignments 20 times. In a later analysis, co-occurring TCRs were grouped with DBSCAN, and TCRdist sequence similarity was added when clustering was performed within HLA-allele-positive subsets. Repertoires with fewer than 30,000 or more than 120,000 public chains, plus five repertoires with anomalous nucleotide sharing, were excluded from co-occurrence clustering. The immuneACCESS repertoire file appears here via TCRdb, limited to in-frame rearrangements. These files lack a portion of the clones; in checked studies, under half of the deficit traces to unresolved V genes, and the cause of the others is not known. That table furnishes V, J and clone size, whereas the DNA furnished D and trimming. The sample data list more than 95,000 clones, and roughly 82% of these were observed just once. Clones ranked in the top ten supply over 10% of the sample.

Regarding this clone: The target of this receptor is not known. Per-base qualities were not stored, and no clone one base away is much larger.

The cohort comprised 710 or so healthy bone marrow donors. Cohort members were all nominally healthy when sampled, although unrecorded immune exposures were likely present. The donor tested CMV seropositive and was one of the 289 seropositive cohort members. Each donor provided a peripheral blood sample, and peripheral blood mononuclear cells were used for TCR beta sequencing. The Qiagen DNeasy Blood Extraction Kit was used to extract genomic DNA from the blood cell samples. The chain links TRBV4-3 with TRBJ1-1; 9 central nucleotides agree with TRBD1. Material: PBMCs. The source of this sequence is a woman aged 55-69 years in good health and CMV-seropositive. The base sequence is TGCGCCAGCAGCCGCGGGACAGGGAACATGAACACTGAAGCTTTCTTT. Protein translation: CASSRGTGNMNTEAFF.